This TCR beta chain was obtained from a study of blood T cells in healthy people across ages. The study's findings and limits: One million T cells yielded diversity estimates that were considered underestimates.

Trimming removed 0 bases from V and 4 bases from J; junction bases left unmatched: 1. Germline V gene lookup returns CDR1 DFQATT and CDR2 SNEGSKA (reference sequence). The CDR3 spans 15 residues. Next came a second PCR, run for roughly 6 to 11 cycles, which used a sample-barcoded 5' primer along with a J-beta primer mix. Sequencing recovered at least 2.5 million CDR3-containing paired-end reads from each sample. TCRdb redid the calling of the 5' RACE reads with MiXCR, one entry per CDR3 protein. The sample lists 1.2 million to 1.5 million distinct CDR3 sequences; roughly 40% were seen once. Note on this clonotype: What it binds is unknown.

Sequencing input: blood. V and J are TRBV20-1 and TRBJ2-2, with 11 bases fitting TRBD2. This receptor was taken from a woman aged 18-35 years in good health. As DNA, the CDR3 is TGCAGTGCTAGAGATAGCGGGGGGGCCACCGGGGAGCTGTTTTTT. This encodes CSARDSGGATGELFF.